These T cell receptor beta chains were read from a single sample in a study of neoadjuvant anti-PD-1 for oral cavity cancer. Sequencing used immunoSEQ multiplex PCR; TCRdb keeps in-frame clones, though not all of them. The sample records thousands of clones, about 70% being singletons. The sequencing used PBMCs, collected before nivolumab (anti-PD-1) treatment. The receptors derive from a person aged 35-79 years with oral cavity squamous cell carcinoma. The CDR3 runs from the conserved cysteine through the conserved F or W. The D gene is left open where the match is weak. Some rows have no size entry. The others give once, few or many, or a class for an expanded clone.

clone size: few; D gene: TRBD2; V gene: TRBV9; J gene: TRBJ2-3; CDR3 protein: CASSPTSTGGWTDTQYF; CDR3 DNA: TGTGCCAGCAGCCCGACTAGCACGGGAGGGTGGACAGATACGCAGTATTTT
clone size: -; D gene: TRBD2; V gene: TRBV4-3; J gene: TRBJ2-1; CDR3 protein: CASSQLAWAAGMNEQFF; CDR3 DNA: TGCGCCAGCAGCCAACTGGCTTGGGCAGCGGGAATGAATGAGCAGTTCTTC
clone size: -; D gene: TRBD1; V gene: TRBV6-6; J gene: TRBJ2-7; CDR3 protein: CASREAGQGQYEQYF; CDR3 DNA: TGTGCCAGCAGGGAGGCGGGACAGGGGCAATACGAGCAGTACTTC
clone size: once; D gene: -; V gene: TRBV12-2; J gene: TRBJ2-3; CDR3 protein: CASRLQTAGRHRTDTQYF; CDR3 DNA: TGTGCAAGTCGCTTACAGACAGCGGGACGCCATCGCACAGATACGCAGTATTTT
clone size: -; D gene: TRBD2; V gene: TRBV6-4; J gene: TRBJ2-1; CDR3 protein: CASSDSSGGADEQFF; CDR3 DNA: TGTGCCAGCAGTGACTCTAGCGGGGGGGCAGATGAGCAGTTCTTC
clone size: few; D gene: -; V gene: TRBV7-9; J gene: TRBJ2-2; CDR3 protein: CASSLGSNTGELFF; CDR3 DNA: TGTGCCAGCAGCCTGGGATCTAACACCGGGGAGCTGTTTTTT
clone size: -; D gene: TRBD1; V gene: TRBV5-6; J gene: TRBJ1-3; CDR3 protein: CASSARTGAGNTIYF; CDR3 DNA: TGTGCCAGCAGCGCAAGGACAGGGGCTGGAAACACCATATATTTT
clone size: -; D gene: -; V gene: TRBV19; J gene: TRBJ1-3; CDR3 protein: CASSLETSGLDTIYF; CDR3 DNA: TGTGCCAGTAGCCTAGAGACCTCGGGACTGGACACCATATATTTT
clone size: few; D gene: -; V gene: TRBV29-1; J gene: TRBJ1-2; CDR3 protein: CSVRTPNIYGYTF; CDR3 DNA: TGCAGCGTTAGGACGCCGAACATCTATGGCTACACCTTC
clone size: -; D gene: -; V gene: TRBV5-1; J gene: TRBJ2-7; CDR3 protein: CASSLVTGSYEQYF; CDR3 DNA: TGCGCCAGCAGCTTGGTAACAGGATCCTACGAGCAGTACTTC
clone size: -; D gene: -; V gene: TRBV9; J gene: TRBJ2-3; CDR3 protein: CASSVGGGETTDTQYF; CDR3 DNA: TGTGCCAGCAGCGTAGGAGGCGGGGAGACCACAGATACGCAGTATTTT
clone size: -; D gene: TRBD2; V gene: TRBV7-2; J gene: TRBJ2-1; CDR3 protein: CASSSQAGGPHNEQFF; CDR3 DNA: TGTGCCAGCAGCTCACAAGCGGGGGGGCCCCACAATGAGCAGTTCTTC
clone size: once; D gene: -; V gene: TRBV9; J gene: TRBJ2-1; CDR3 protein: CASSVEGSANNEQFF; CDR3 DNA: TGTGCCAGCAGCGTAGAAGGGTCGGCTAACAATGAGCAGTTCTTC
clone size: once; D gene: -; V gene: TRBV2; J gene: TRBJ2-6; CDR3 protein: CASNLRAGANVLTF; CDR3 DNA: TGTGCCAGCAATCTCAGGGCCGGGGCCAACGTCCTGACTTTC
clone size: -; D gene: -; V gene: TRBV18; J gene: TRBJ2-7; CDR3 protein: CASSPGAGYYEQYF; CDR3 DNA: TGTGCCAGCTCACCGGGGGCCGGCTACTACGAGCAGTACTTC
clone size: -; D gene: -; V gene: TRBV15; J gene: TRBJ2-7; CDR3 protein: CATSRDPRLGEQYF; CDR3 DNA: TGTGCCACCAGCAGAGATCCCAGACTAGGCGAGCAGTACTTC
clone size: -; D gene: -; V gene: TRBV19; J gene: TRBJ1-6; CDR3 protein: CASSKEFSYNSPLHF; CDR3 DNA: TGTGCCAGTAGTAAGGAGTTCTCCTATAATTCACCCCTCCACTTT
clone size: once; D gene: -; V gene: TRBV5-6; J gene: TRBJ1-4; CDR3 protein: CASSLVGNNEKLFF; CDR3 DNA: TGTGCCAGCAGCTTGGTAGGAAATAATGAAAAACTGTTTTTT
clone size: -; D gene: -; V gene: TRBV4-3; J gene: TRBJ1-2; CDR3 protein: CASSQVSRSNYGYTF; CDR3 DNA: TGCGCCAGCAGCCAAGTTTCCAGATCGAACTATGGCTACACCTTC
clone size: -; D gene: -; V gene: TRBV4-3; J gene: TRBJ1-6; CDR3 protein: CASSLHGGVSGMNSPLHF; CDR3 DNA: TGCGCCAGCAGCCTCCACGGGGGGGTGAGTGGAATGAATTCACCCCTCCACTTT
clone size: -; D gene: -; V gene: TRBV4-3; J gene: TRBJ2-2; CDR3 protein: CASSQDWRDTGELFF; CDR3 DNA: TGCGCCAGCAGCCAAGATTGGCGAGACACCGGGGAGCTGTTTTTT
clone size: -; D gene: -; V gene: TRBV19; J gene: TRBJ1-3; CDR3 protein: CASSPRGRPRGNTIYF; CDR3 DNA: TGTGCCAGTAGTCCTCGGGGACGCCCGCGTGGAAACACCATATATTTT
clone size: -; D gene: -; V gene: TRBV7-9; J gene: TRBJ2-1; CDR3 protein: CASSPREAQRIRQFF; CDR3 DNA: TGTGCCAGCAGCCCCCGAGAAGCGCAGCGGATTCGGCAGTTCTTC
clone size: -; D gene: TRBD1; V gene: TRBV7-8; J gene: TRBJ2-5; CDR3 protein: CASSSRQGGGETQYF; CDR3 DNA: TGTGCCAGCAGCTCCAGACAGGGGGGTGGGGAGACCCAGTACTTC
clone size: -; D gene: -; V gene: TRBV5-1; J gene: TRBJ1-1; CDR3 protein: CASSLDPSRRRNTEAFF; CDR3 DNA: TGCGCCAGCAGCTTGGACCCATCGCGGCGGAGGAACACTGAAGCTTTCTTT
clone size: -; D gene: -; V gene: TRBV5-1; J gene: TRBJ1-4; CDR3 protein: CASSLEGRSNEKLFF; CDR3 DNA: TGCGCCAGCAGCTTGGAAGGGCGGAGTAATGAAAAACTGTTTTTT
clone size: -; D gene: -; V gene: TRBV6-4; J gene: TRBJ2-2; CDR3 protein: CASSDRDGGELFF; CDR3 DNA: TGTGCCAGCAGTGACAGGGACGGCGGGGAGCTGTTTTTT
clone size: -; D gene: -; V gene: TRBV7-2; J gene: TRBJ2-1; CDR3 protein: CASGTSQGHLNEQFF; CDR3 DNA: TGTGCCAGCGGAACATCACAGGGACACCTCAATGAGCAGTTCTTC
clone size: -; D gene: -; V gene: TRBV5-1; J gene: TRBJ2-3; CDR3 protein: CASSLVSGLSDTQYF; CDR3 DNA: TGCGCCAGCAGCTTGGTAAGCGGGTTATCAGATACGCAGTATTTT
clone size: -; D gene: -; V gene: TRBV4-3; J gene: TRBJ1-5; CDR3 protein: CASSQTNRVNQPQHF; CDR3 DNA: TGCGCCAGCAGCCAGACTAACAGGGTAAATCAGCCCCAGCATTTT
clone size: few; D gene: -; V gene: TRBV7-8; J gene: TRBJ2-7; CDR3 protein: CASSLANPAYEQYF; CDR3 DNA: TGTGCCAGCAGCTTAGCGAACCCAGCCTACGAGCAGTACTTC
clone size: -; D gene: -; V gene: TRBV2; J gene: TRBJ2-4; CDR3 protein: CASSVGALGSPKNIQYF; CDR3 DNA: TGTGCCAGCAGTGTTGGAGCCCTGGGATCCCCCAAAAACATTCAGTACTTC
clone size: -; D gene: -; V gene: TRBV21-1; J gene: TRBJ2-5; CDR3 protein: CASSKVRAETQYF; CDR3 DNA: TGTGCCAGCAGCAAAGTTAGAGCGGAGACCCAGTACTTC
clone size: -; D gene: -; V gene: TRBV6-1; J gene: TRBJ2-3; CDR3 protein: CASSEGGRFADTQYF; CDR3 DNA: TGTGCCAGCAGTGAAGGGGGCAGGTTCGCAGATACGCAGTATTTT
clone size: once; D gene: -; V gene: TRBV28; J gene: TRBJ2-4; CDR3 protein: CASRVLTVQYF; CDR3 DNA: TGTGCCAGCAGGGTTCTGACAGTGCAGTACTTC
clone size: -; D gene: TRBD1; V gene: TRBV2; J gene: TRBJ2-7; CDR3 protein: CAGGQGYEQYF; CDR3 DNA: TGTGCCGGGGGACAGGGCTACGAGCAGTACTTC
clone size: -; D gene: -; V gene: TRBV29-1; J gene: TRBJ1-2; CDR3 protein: CSADTRRQANYGYTF; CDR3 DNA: TGCAGCGCGGACACCAGACGCCAAGCTAACTATGGCTACACCTTC
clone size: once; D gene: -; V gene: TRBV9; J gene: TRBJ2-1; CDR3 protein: CASSGTFVEQFF; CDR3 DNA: TGTGCCAGCAGCGGAACCTTCGTGGAGCAGTTCTTC
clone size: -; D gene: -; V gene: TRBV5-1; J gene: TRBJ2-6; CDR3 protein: CASVPGGGSGANVLTF; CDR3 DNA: TGCGCCAGCGTCCCAGGTGGGGGTTCTGGGGCCAACGTCCTGACTTTC
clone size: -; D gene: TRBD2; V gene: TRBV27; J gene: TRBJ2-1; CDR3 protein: CASSLRGGAVYNEQFF; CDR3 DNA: TGTGCCAGCAGTCTACGCGGGGGGGCCGTATACAATGAGCAGTTCTTC
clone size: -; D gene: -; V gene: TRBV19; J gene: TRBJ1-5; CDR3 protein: CASSSGQLGNQPQHF; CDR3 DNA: TGTGCCAGTAGTTCCGGACAGCTTGGCAATCAGCCCCAGCATTTT